This T cell receptor (beta chain) was profiled in a study of blood T cells in healthy people across ages. Findings of the study overall: Those diversity estimates obtained from one million T cells were thought to be underestimates.

Concerning this clonotype itself: Its target is unknown.

Sample-barcoded 5' priming and a J-beta primer mix drove a second PCR of roughly 6 to 12 cycles. One entry per CDR3 protein, called by TCRdb with MiXCR from the 5' RACE reads. The sample contains 750,000 to 950,000 distinct CDR3 sequences, 25% to 35% of which appear only once. The CDR3 contains 14 residues. The V gene's germline CDR1 is SGHVS and CDR2 FNYEAQ. Trimming shortened V by 5 bases and J by 3 bases, and 14 bases separated the two germline ends. These data also formed part of another study, on T cells of mothers and their children. This second report adds: In the second PCR, M1S primer introduced barcodes and 2-4 random bases.

The source is a woman aged 35 to 49 in good health. Material for sequencing was blood. The rearrangement uses TRBV7-6 and TRBJ2-7; D could derive from TRBD1 or TRBD2 (5 bases each). The CDR3 sequence: CASSPGTHFYEQYF. DNA of the CDR3: TGTGCCAGCAGCCCAGGGACCCACTTCTACGAGCAGTACTTC.